This is a list of T cell receptor beta chains from one sample in a study of blood T cell repertoires in COVID-19. Sequenced by immunoSEQ multiplex PCR; TCRdb stores in-frame clones only, minus some. The table has 150,000 or so clones, roughly 85% seen once; the top ten hold about 8%. What was sequenced was peripheral blood. The receptors come from a woman aged 55-69 years with COVID-19, enrolled during active disease. The CDR3 runs from the conserved cysteine through the conserved F or W. The order of the fields is CDR3 length, V gene, J gene, CDR3 protein.

CDR3 length: 16; V gene: TRBV18; J gene: TRBJ1-2; CDR3 protein: CASSPRMTRSTYGYTF
CDR3 length: 17; V gene: TRBV11-2; J gene: TRBJ2-1; CDR3 protein: CASSLRVQGGSYNEQFF
CDR3 length: 13; V gene: TRBV19; J gene: TRBJ1-1; CDR3 protein: CATSQGVNTEAFF
CDR3 length: 11; V gene: TRBV6-1; J gene: TRBJ2-4; CDR3 protein: CASSEWTGRYF
CDR3 length: 11; V gene: TRBV6-5; J gene: TRBJ2-5; CDR3 protein: CASSWAETQYF
CDR3 length: 13; V gene: TRBV6-5; J gene: TRBJ2-7; CDR3 protein: CASSDRANYEQYF
CDR3 length: 17; V gene: TRBV9; J gene: TRBJ1-1; CDR3 protein: CASSVALGTGSDTEAFF
CDR3 length: 14; V gene: TRBV6-5; J gene: TRBJ2-5; CDR3 protein: CASTLGTFQETQYF
CDR3 length: 14; V gene: TRBV6-6; J gene: TRBJ1-1; CDR3 protein: CASSFRQGWTEAFF
CDR3 length: 15; V gene: TRBV5-1; J gene: TRBJ1-6; CDR3 protein: CASSLEGGTDSPLHF
CDR3 length: 16; V gene: TRBV12-5; J gene: TRBJ1-4; CDR3 protein: CASGLPTSRGLGKLFF
CDR3 length: 16; V gene: TRBV9; J gene: TRBJ1-6; CDR3 protein: CASSVAPTDYNSPLHF
CDR3 length: 14; V gene: TRBV19; J gene: TRBJ1-1; CDR3 protein: CASSIRAGGAEAFF
CDR3 length: 15; V gene: TRBV7-3; J gene: TRBJ2-1; CDR3 protein: CASSFDLEVNNEQFF
CDR3 length: 15; V gene: TRBV4-1; J gene: TRBJ1-1; CDR3 protein: CASSQVTGMNTEAFF
CDR3 length: 15; V gene: TRBV5-6; J gene: TRBJ1-1; CDR3 protein: CASSLPSGGGTEAFF
CDR3 length: 12; V gene: TRBV5-6; J gene: TRBJ1-1; CDR3 protein: CASSFQGTEAFF
CDR3 length: 14; V gene: TRBV5-4; J gene: TRBJ1-6; CDR3 protein: CASSWDRDNSPLHF
CDR3 length: 14; V gene: TRBV7-3; J gene: TRBJ2-1; CDR3 protein: CASSPSGMDNEQFF
CDR3 length: 14; V gene: TRBV19; J gene: TRBJ2-2; CDR3 protein: CASSRAPNTGELFF
CDR3 length: 11; V gene: TRBV2; J gene: TRBJ1-2; CDR3 protein: CASSESAGYTF
CDR3 length: 15; V gene: TRBV29-1; J gene: TRBJ1-2; CDR3 protein: CNVPEIGQKNYGYTF
CDR3 length: 16; V gene: TRBV3-1/TRBV3-2; J gene: TRBJ2-3; CDR3 protein: CASSQVTGGGTDTQYF
CDR3 length: 11; V gene: TRBV20-1; J gene: TRBJ1-2; CDR3 protein: CRAGGRYGYTF
CDR3 length: 15; V gene: TRBV5-4; J gene: TRBJ2-5; CDR3 protein: CASRKDYGGQETQYF
CDR3 length: 14; V gene: TRBV7-9; J gene: TRBJ2-3; CDR3 protein: CASSLVRDIATGYF
CDR3 length: 12; V gene: TRBV7-3; J gene: TRBJ1-1; CDR3 protein: CASSLTNREAFF
CDR3 length: 15; V gene: TRBV7-2; J gene: TRBJ2-3; CDR3 protein: CASSFASGGTDTQYF
CDR3 length: 17; V gene: TRBV9; J gene: TRBJ1-1; CDR3 protein: CASSVEPGPFGDTEAFF
CDR3 length: 14; V gene: TRBV10-3; J gene: TRBJ1-5; CDR3 protein: CAISETDSNQPQHF
CDR3 length: 15; V gene: TRBV19; J gene: TRBJ2-6; CDR3 protein: CASNGGYSGANVLTF
CDR3 length: 12; V gene: TRBV6-5; J gene: TRBJ1-1; CDR3 protein: CASKRGLVGPFF
CDR3 length: 12; V gene: TRBV6-1; J gene: TRBJ1-2; CDR3 protein: CASSERVVRDTF
CDR3 length: 15; V gene: TRBV3-1/TRBV3-2; J gene: TRBJ1-6; CDR3 protein: CASSARTGSLLSLHF
CDR3 length: 14; V gene: TRBV4-1; J gene: TRBJ1-1; CDR3 protein: CASSQKQGTTEAFF
CDR3 length: 17; V gene: TRBV9; J gene: TRBJ2-7; CDR3 protein: CASSPLGGTGPLYEQYF
CDR3 length: 18; V gene: TRBV3-1/TRBV3-2; J gene: TRBJ1-1; CDR3 protein: CASSQERLTAYMNTEAFF
CDR3 length: 15; V gene: TRBV7-3; J gene: TRBJ2-7; CDR3 protein: CASSLNSGDSYEQYF
CDR3 length: 14; V gene: TRBV19; J gene: TRBJ2-2; CDR3 protein: CASSISGYTGELFF
CDR3 length: 16; V gene: TRBV10-3; J gene: TRBJ2-7; CDR3 protein: CAISKALGGGSYEQYF
CDR3 length: 15; V gene: TRBV11-1; J gene: TRBJ2-7; CDR3 protein: CASSLVGAGDYEQYF
CDR3 length: 14; V gene: TRBV24-1; J gene: TRBJ1-5; CDR3 protein: CATALTGDGQPQHF
CDR3 length: 13; V gene: TRBV12-3/TRBV12-4; J gene: TRBJ1-2; CDR3 protein: CASSFGGAFGYTF
CDR3 length: 14; V gene: TRBV11-2; J gene: TRBJ1-1; CDR3 protein: CASSFQAFVTEAFF
CDR3 length: 14; V gene: TRBV7-3; J gene: TRBJ1-1; CDR3 protein: CASSLTYGSPEAFF
CDR3 length: 12; V gene: TRBV7-8; J gene: TRBJ2-7; CDR3 protein: CSASEEVNEQYF
CDR3 length: 13; V gene: TRBV2; J gene: TRBJ2-1; CDR3 protein: CASSLGLLNEQFF
CDR3 length: 12; V gene: TRBV24-1; J gene: TRBJ2-2; CDR3 protein: CATSLNTGELFF
CDR3 length: 11; V gene: TRBV2; J gene: TRBJ1-1; CDR3 protein: CASSVTAEAFF
CDR3 length: 15; V gene: TRBV3-1/TRBV3-2; J gene: TRBJ1-2; CDR3 protein: CASSPSGQRGYGYTF
CDR3 length: 16; V gene: TRBV4-1; J gene: TRBJ2-2; CDR3 protein: CASSQGLVENPGELFF
CDR3 length: 15; V gene: TRBV7-3; J gene: TRBJ2-5; CDR3 protein: CASSLAGLAGETQYF
CDR3 length: 13; V gene: TRBV9; J gene: TRBJ2-2; CDR3 protein: CASSPRGTGELFF